This TCR beta chain emerged from a study of CD8+ T cells in alopecia areata. The authors sorted pooled cutaneous lymph node cells using CD4, CD8alpha, NKG2D, NKG2ACE and other markers. Trimming removed 0 bases from V and 3 bases from J, with 9 bases in between. This CDR3 is 15 amino acids long. Germline CDR1 is LGHNA and CDR2 is YNLKQL (reference sequence). Extracted RNA was reverse transcribed, and the resulting cDNA served as sequencing template. This table comes from immunoSEQ multiplex PCR, and its TCRdb copy is limited to in-frame clones, with some not included. The profile covers around 290,000 clones, none occurring a single time. This clone was seen a few times. Genes and germline come from the mouse. The read ends 4 residues early relative to the CDR3; the germline J gene fills the gap. Other nucleotide sequences in the sample specify the same CDR3.

The chain has TRBV5 and TRBJ2-1; D perhaps matches TRBD1 (6 bases). The sample taken for sequencing was CD4+ T cells sorted from a lymph node. This TCR derives from a C3H/HeJ mouse with alopecia areata. The strain bears MHC haplotype H2-k. CDR3 bases read: TGTGCCAGCAGCCAAGAAGGACAGATCTATGCT. Protein product: CASSQEGQIYA. From start to end, the CDR3 is CASSQEGQIYAEQFF.